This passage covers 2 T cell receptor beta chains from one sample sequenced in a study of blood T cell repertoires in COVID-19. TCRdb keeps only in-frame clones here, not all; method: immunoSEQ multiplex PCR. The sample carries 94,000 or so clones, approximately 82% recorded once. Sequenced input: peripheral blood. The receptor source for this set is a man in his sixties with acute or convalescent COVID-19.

The CDR3 spells CASSPLGQGNYGYTF. DNA of the CDR3: TGTGCCAGCAGTCCCTTGGGACAGGGAAACTATGGCTACACCTTC. J is TRBJ1-2 and V is TRBV28; 9 positions match TRBD1. Looked up from germline, CDR1 is MDHEN and CDR2 is SYDVKM. The CDR3 consists of 15 residues. The junction had 6 bases not matched to a gene; V was cut back by 5 bases and J by 2 bases.

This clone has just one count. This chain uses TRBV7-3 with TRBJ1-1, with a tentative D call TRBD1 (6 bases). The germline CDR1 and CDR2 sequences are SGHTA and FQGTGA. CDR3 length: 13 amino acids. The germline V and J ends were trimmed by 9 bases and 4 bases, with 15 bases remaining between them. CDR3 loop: CASSTRGGTEAFF. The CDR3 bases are TGTGCCAGTTCGACAAGGGGGGGCACTGAAGCTTTCTTT. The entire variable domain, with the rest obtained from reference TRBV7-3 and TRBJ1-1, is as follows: GAGVSQTPSNKVTEKGKYVELRCDPISGHTALYWYRQSLGQGPEFLIYFQGTGAADDSGLPNDRFFAVRPEGSVSTLKIQRTERGDSAVYLCASSTRGGTEAFFGQGTRLTVV.